One and the same sample provided the 21 T cell receptor beta chains below, sequenced in a study of blood T cell repertoires in COVID-19. Method: immunoSEQ multiplex PCR; TCRdb's copy keeps in-frame clones and lacks some. The sample carries under 150,000 clones, over 70% recorded once. Sequenced material: PBMCs or T cells enriched from blood (not recorded which). These receptor sequences come from a middle-aged man in a cohort exposed to, infected with or recovered from COVID-19 (not recorded which).

A word on this clone: The identical CDR3 is also encoded by other nucleotide sequences in the sample. The V and J genes are TRBV7-9 and TRBJ1-1; D gene unclear. V was pared by 1 base and J by 2 bases, with 11 bases between. This CDR3 region has 15 residues. Germline V gives CDR1 SEHNR, CDR2 FQNEAQ (reference sequence). CDR3 sequence reads: CASSLVAGGNTEAFF. In DNA form, the CDR3 reads TGTGCCAGCAGCTTAGTTGCGGGAGGTAACACTGAAGCTTTCTTT.

The J gene is TRBJ1-5, the V gene TRBV5-6, with 8 bases that match TRBD1. The V segment lost 4 bases and the J segment 6 bases; nucleotides outside the gene matches: 3. From germline, CDR1 is SGHDT and CDR2 YYEEEE. This CDR3 is 13 amino acids long. In DNA, the CDR3 is TGTGCCAGCAGCGCAGGGACAGGTCAGCCCCAGCATTTT. As protein: CASSAGTGQPQHF.

This clone was observed a handful of times. This chain connects TRBV28 to TRBJ1-1; a possible D gene is TRBD1 (5 bases). CDR3 size: 15 residues. Germline V CDR1 and CDR2: MDHEN, SYDVKM. The V and J ends lost 8 bases and 3 bases respectively, with 19 bases between them. The CDR3 nucleotides are TGTGCCAGCCAGAGCGCGGCAGGGCGGTACACTGAAGCTTTCTTT. Protein: CASQSAAGRYTEAFF. Complete variable domain (other parts from reference TRBV28 and TRBJ1-1): DVKVTQSSRYLVKRTGEKVFLECVQDMDHENMFWYRQDPGLGLRLIYFSYDVKMKEKGDIPEGYSVSREKKERFSLILESASTNQTSMYLCASQSAAGRYTEAFFGQGTRLTVV.

The V call is TRBV10-3, the J call TRBJ2-1; 10 bases match TRBD2. With 7 bases clipped from V and 6 bases from J, the junction kept 9 bases outside the gene matches. Looked up from germline, CDR1 is ENHRY and CDR2 is SYGVKD. This CDR3 has 15 residues. CDR3 DNA: TGTGCCATCATGAGTGGACTAGCGGAGGGCAATGAGCAGTTCTTC. Amino acids: CAIMSGLAEGNEQFF.

This sequence joins TRBV28 and TRBJ2-5; TRBD1 aligns across 10 bases. The V and J ends lost 1 base and 3 bases, in that order; junction bases with no gene match: 5. This CDR3 comprises 16 residues. CDR1 is MDHEN and CDR2 is SYDVKM in the germline V gene. The DNA of the CDR3 is TGTGCCAGCAGTTTATATCGGGACAGGGGAAAAGAGACCCAGTACTTC. Translated, it gives CASSLYRDRGKETQYF. The full variable domain, rest sourced from reference TRBV28 and TRBJ2-5, is DVKVTQSSRYLVKRTGEKVFLECVQDMDHENMFWYRQDPGLGLRLIYFSYDVKMKEKGDIPEGYSVSREKKERFSLILESASTNQTSMYLCASSLYRDRGKETQYFGPGTRLLVL.

The chain combines TRBV6-2 or TRBV6-3 with TRBJ2-1; 8 bases match TRBD2. Germline V gene data show CDR1 as MNHEY and CDR2 as SVGEGT. The CDR3 loop spans 19 amino acids. V lost 2 bases to trimming and J lost 1 base; unmatched junction nucleotides: 13. The CDR3 sequence is CASSYASTGGGSSYNEQFF. The CDR3 DNA reads as TGTGCCAGCAGTTACGCAAGTACGGGGGGGGGCAGTTCCTACAATGAGCAGTTCTTC.

This rearrangement joins TRBV2 to TRBJ2-2, with 15 bases matching TRBD2. The J segment lost 1 base and the V segment lost 6 bases, leaving 6 bases of the junction unmatched. The CDR3 is 18 amino acids. Germline V lookup: CDR1 SNHLY, CDR2 FYNNEI. The CDR3 is CASRMGLAGGLNTGELFF. The CDR3 DNA reads as TGTGCCAGCAGGATGGGACTAGCGGGGGGCCTGAACACCGGGGAGCTGTTTTTT.

The rearrangement joins TRBV19 to TRBJ1-5; D is possibly TRBD1 (5 bases). CDR1 and CDR2 (germline): LNHDA, SQIVND (reference sequence). Trimming removed 5 bases from V and 5 bases from J, with 16 bases in between. The CDR3 runs 15 residues. The CDR3 loop reads CASSSGGGTHQPQHF. CDR3 DNA sequence: TGTGCCAGTAGTTCAGGCGGGGGAACGCATCAGCCCCAGCATTTT.

The rearrangement links TRBV2 to TRBJ2-1; perhaps TRBD1 as D (5 bases). CDR3 length: 14 amino acids. V was pared by 8 bases and J by 2 bases, with 13 bases between. CDR1 and CDR2 from the germline V gene are SNHLY and FYNNEI. CDR3 coding DNA: TGTGCCAGCTTCAGGGAAGTTACCTACAATGAGCAGTTCTTC. Its translation: CASFREVTYNEQFF.

The rearrangement joins TRBV4-1 to TRBJ2-7, with D tentatively TRBD2 (5 bases). The CDR3 has 15 residues. Looked up from germline, CDR1 is MGHRA and CDR2 is YSYEKL. With 0 bases removed from V and 0 bases from J, the gap between germline ends came to 9 bases. CDR3 residues: CASSQENGGSYEQYF. CDR3 sequence (DNA): TGCGCCAGCAGCCAAGAAAATGGAGGCTCCTACGAGCAGTACTTC.

The chain joins TRBV14 to TRBJ2-3; no clear D. The CDR3 extends over 14 amino acids. V was clipped by 0 bases and J by 6 bases, with 10 bases between them. Looked up from germline, CDR1 is SGHDN and CDR2 is FVKESK. In DNA form, the CDR3 reads TGTGCCAGCAGCCAAGATCGGCCCGGGGATACGCAGTATTTT. Amino acid sequence: CASSQDRPGDTQYF.

CDR3 protein: CASSLTAGGFNEQFF. The CDR3 DNA sequence: TGTGCCAGCAGCTTAACGGCGGGGGGATTCAATGAGCAGTTCTTC. The chain couples TRBV7-2 to TRBJ2-1; 8 nucleotides match TRBD2. The CDR3 spans 15 residues. Looked up from germline, CDR1 is SGHTA and CDR2 is FQGNSA. The junction had 6 bases not matched to a gene; V was cut back by 2 bases and J by 6 bases.

The J gene is TRBJ1-2, the V gene TRBV5-8, with TRBD1 as a possible D gene (6 bases). V dropped 2 bases and J dropped 3 bases, with 17 bases sitting between them. The CDR3 is made up of 16 amino acids. The germline V gene has CDR1 SGHTS and CDR2 YDEGEE. The CDR3 region is CASSLGSRGADYGYTF. CDR3 in DNA: TGTGCCAGCAGCTTAGGCAGCCGGGGGGCGGACTATGGCTACACCTTC.

This sequence joins TRBV5-6 and TRBJ2-1, with TRBD2 matching over 10 bases. The CDR3 is 15 amino acids. V lost 4 bases, J lost 6 bases, and 7 bases stayed unmatched. In germline, CDR1 is SGHDT, CDR2 YYEEEE. The CDR3 coding sequence is TGTGCCAGCAGCCCCGATAGCGGGGGGTTCAATGAGCAGTTCTTC. It encodes CASSPDSGGFNEQFF.

The rearrangement uses TRBV10-3 and TRBJ1-1; 9 bases align to TRBD1. Germline CDR1 ENHRY, CDR2 SYGVKD. Losses at the gene ends were 8 bases for V and 1 base for J; bases not matched to a gene: 5. CDR3 size: 14 residues. The DNA for the CDR3 is TGTGCCATCTGGGGGGGACAGGGGAACACTGAAGCTTTCTTT. Its protein product is CAIWGGQGNTEAFF.

The chain recombines TRBV9 with TRBJ2-3; D may be TRBD2 (6 bases). The CDR3 extends over 14 amino acids. Germline values: CDR1 SGDLS, CDR2 YYNGEE. Trimming shortened V by 2 bases and J by 2 bases, and 9 bases separated the two germline ends. The CDR3, as DNA: TGTGCCAGCAGCGTCAGGACTACCACAGATACGCAGTATTTT. Protein product: CASSVRTTTDTQYF.

The chain is built from TRBV18 and TRBJ2-7, with D unresolved. V was pared by 0 bases and J by 6 bases, with 9 bases between. The CDR3 has 13 amino acids. Per germline, CDR1 KGHSH and CDR2 LQKENI. CDR3 DNA sequence: TGTGCCAGCTCACCACCCTCGACGGGCGAGCAGTACTTC. Translation gives CASSPPSTGEQYF. The full variable domain, in which reference TRBV18 and TRBJ2-7 provide the parts outside the CDR3, is NAGVMQNPRHLVRRRGQEARLRCSPMKGHSHVYWYRQLPEEGLKFMVYLQKENIIDESGMPKERFSAEFPKEGPSILRIQQVVRGDSAAYFCASSPPSTGEQYFGPGTRLTVT.

This clone has more than one count but fewer than ten. This chain connects TRBV9 to TRBJ1-5; possibly TRBD1 for D (6 bases). V was clipped by 5 bases and J by 8 bases, with 17 bases between them. Germline CDR1 is SGDLS and CDR2 is YYNGEE. The CDR3 loop spans 14 amino acids. CDR3: CASREQGYWEPQHF. CDR3 bases: TGTGCCAGCAGGGAACAGGGATATTGGGAGCCCCAGCATTTT.

The chain uses TRBV6-4 and TRBJ1-4; weak D call: TRBD1 (5 bases). Trimming pared 6 bases from V and 8 bases from J, leaving 13 bases between. The CDR3 runs 13 residues. CDR1 is MRHNA, CDR2 SNTAGT, per germline. CDR3 amino acids: CASRAGLGEKLFF. The DNA of the CDR3 is TGTGCCAGCAGAGCAGGGCTTGGGGAAAAACTGTTTTTT.

The chain employs TRBV3-1 (or the pseudogene TRBV3-2) and TRBJ2-1; 9 bases map to TRBD1. The CDR3 extends over 15 amino acids. Germline V CDR1 and CDR2: LGHDT, YNNKEL (reference sequence). V gave up 6 bases and J gave up 8 bases; unmatched junction bases: 11. The CDR3 DNA is TGTGCCAGCAGTGCCGGGACAGGGAGATCGGATGAGCAGTTCTTC. This gives the protein CASSAGTGRSDEQFF.

This chain uses TRBV11-1 with TRBJ2-7; 10 bases align to TRBD2. The CDR3 length is 16 residues. The germline CDR1 and CDR2 sequences are SGHAT and FQDESV (reference sequence). J was trimmed by 3 bases and V by 6 bases; bases with no gene match: 11. CDR3 DNA sequence: TGTGCCAGCAGTTCTCCGCACTCTAGCGGGAGCTACGAGCAGTACTTC. It encodes CASSSPHSSGSYEQYF.